Sequencing of this TCR beta chain was carried out in a study of blood T cell repertoires in COVID-19. Germline CDR1 is GTSNPN and CDR2 is SVGIG (reference sequence). Trimming cost V 4 bases and J 7 bases, with 25 bases left between them. CDR3 length equals 17 residues. Per the study methods: Nucleated cell counts were estimated from reference gene primer amplification. Sequencing used immunoSEQ multiplex PCR; TCRdb keeps in-frame clones, though not all of them. D and trimming were read from the DNA, whereas the V and J calls and clone size are those reported in that table. The table has 250,000 to 300,000 clones, around 83% seen once; the top ten hold 3.6%.

The chain combines TRBV30 with TRBJ1-4; the D gene is possibly TRBD1 (6 bases). The TCR sequence derives from a man between 18 and 35 years old with active or convalescent COVID-19. The source material was peripheral blood. CDR3 in DNA: TGTGCCTGGACCCGGGGGCAGGGAGGGTATTTTGGTGAAAAACTGTTTTTT. The encoded protein is CAWTRGQGGYFGEKLFF. Together with reference TRBV30 and TRBJ1-4, the CDR3 gives the full variable domain: SQTIHQWPATLVQPVGSPLSLECTVEGTSNPNLYWYRQAAGRGLQLLFYSVGIGQISSEVPQNLSASRPQDRQFILSSKKLLLSDSGFYLCAWTRGQGGYFGEKLFFGSGTQLSVL.